The 26 T cell receptor beta chains below all came from one sample that was sequenced in a study of response to subunit inactivated influenza vaccine. TCRdb used MiXCR to reprocess the RT-PCR reads, holding one entry per CDR3 protein. The sample contains about 620,000 distinct CDR3 sequences, over 9.5% of which appear only once. This sample comprised PBMCs from blood, obtained on the day of vaccination. Source of these receptors: a man over 45 who received an inactivated influenza vaccine.

This chain links TRBV7-6 with TRBJ2-3; 9 bases align to TRBD1. CDR3 length: 15 amino acids. V trimming: 5 bases; J trimming: 4 bases; junction bases outside the gene matches: 7. In germline, CDR1 is SGHVS, CDR2 FNYEAQ. The CDR3 sequence is CASSLGQGSADTQYF. The CDR3 region has the DNA TGTGCCAGCAGCCTGGGACAGGGATCGGCAGATACGCAGTATTTT.

This chain joins TRBV5-1 and TRBJ2-3; 9 nucleotides line up with TRBD2. The V gene's germline CDR1 is SGHRS and CDR2 YFSETQ. V lost 4 bases and J lost 5; bases outside the gene matches: 14. This CDR3 is 17 amino acids long. The chain's CDR3 is CASSTGIAGANGDTQYF. The CDR3 region has the DNA TGCGCCAGCAGCACAGGAATAGCGGGAGCGAATGGAGATACGCAGTATTTT.

This clonotype occurred many times. V is TRBV4-1 and J is TRBJ2-7; D possibly corresponds to TRBD1 (6 bases). This CDR3 has 14 residues. Germline V CDR1 and CDR2: MGHRA, YSYEKL. V was clipped by 5 bases and J by 3 bases, with 14 bases between them. The CDR3: CASSYRDNIYEQYF. The DNA for the CDR3 is TGCGCCAGCAGCTACCGGGACAATATCTACGAGCAGTACTTC.

This clonotype occurred a few times. The rearrangement uses TRBV6-1 and TRBJ2-2; perhaps TRBD1 as D (5 bases). Germline lookup yields CDR1 MNHNS and CDR2 SASEGT. The CDR3 extends over 16 amino acids. The V end lost 6 bases, the J end lost 6 bases, and 20 bases lay between the germline ends. CDR3 nucleotide sequence: TGTGCCAGCAGCCAACAGGATATTACCTGGTCCGGGGAGCTGTTTTTT. Protein product: CASSQQDITWSGELFF.

This clonotype was recorded at least ten times. The V and J genes are TRBV20-1 and TRBJ1-5; TRBD1 might be the D (5 bases). CDR1 is DFQATT, CDR2 SNEGSKA, per germline (reference sequence). This CDR3 has 13 amino acids. V lost 5 bases, J lost 4 bases, and 12 bases lay in between. CDR3 sequence reads: CSALQGGNQPQHF. Written as DNA, the CDR3 is TGCAGTGCTCTTCAGGGTGGGAATCAGCCCCAGCATTTT.

V gene TRBV27 combines with J gene TRBJ2-4, with D tentatively TRBD2 (5 bases). The CDR3 extends over 13 amino acids. The germline V gene encodes CDR1 MNHEY and CDR2 SMNVEV (reference sequence). The V gene lost 5 bases and the J gene lost 5 bases, with 10 bases spanning the gap. The CDR3 DNA reads TGTGCCAGCAGTCCCCAACTAGAAAACATTCAGTACTTC. Its translation is CASSPQLENIQYF.

V gene TRBV4-2 combines with J gene TRBJ2-3; 10 bases are shared with TRBD2. The V gene end was trimmed by 1 base and the J gene end by 4 bases; junction bases not matched to a gene: 8. The germline CDR1 and CDR2 sequences are LGHNA and YNFKEQ. This CDR3 is 17 amino acids long. The CDR3 DNA is TGTGCCAGCAGCCAAGGAAAAGCGGGAGGGCCCTCAGATACGCAGTATTTT. Translation gives CASSQGKAGGPSDTQYF.

Only a few counts were recorded for this clonotype. The J gene is TRBJ1-5, the V gene TRBV6-5; D is unresolved. The CDR3 has 16 amino acids. Per the germline V gene, CDR1 is MNHEY and CDR2 is SVGAGI. V was trimmed by 3 bases and J by 0 bases, leaving 12 bases between them. The CDR3 here is CASSYEGEYSNQPQHF. The CDR3 DNA reads as TGTGCCAGCAGTTATGAGGGAGAATATAGCAATCAGCCCCAGCATTTT.

This clonotype was picked up a small number of times. V usage is TRBV20-1 and J usage is TRBJ2-7; no reliable D call. The germline V gene has CDR1 DFQATT and CDR2 SNEGSKA (reference sequence). The CDR3 runs 11 residues. The V end was cut by 0 bases, the J end by 6 bases, with 6 bases between. The CDR3 here is CSARDQVEQYF. The DNA for the CDR3 is TGCAGTGCTAGAGACCAAGTCGAGCAGTACTTC.

V and J are TRBV10-3 and TRBJ1-3; perhaps TRBD1 as D (6 bases). The CDR3 extends over 15 amino acids. V gave up 3 bases and J gave up 1 base, with 10 bases separating them. Germline V gene lookup returns CDR1 ENHRY and CDR2 SYGVKD. The CDR3 nucleotides are TGTGCCATCAGTGAACAGGGTAGATCTGGAAACACCATATATTTT. Its protein product is CAISEQGRSGNTIYF.

There are many counts of this clonotype. The chain has TRBV20-1 and TRBJ1-1, with D uncertain. The germline V gene encodes CDR1 DFQATT and CDR2 SNEGSKA (reference sequence). Deletions cut 8 bases from V and 4 bases from J, with 14 bases between. The CDR3 length is 12 residues. CDR3 region: CSTPGVGTEAFF. The CDR3 DNA sequence: TGCAGTACCCCGGGAGTTGGCACTGAAGCTTTCTTT.

This clonotype turned up a few times. The rearrangement uses TRBV12-3 or TRBV12-4 and TRBJ1-2; a possible D gene is TRBD1 (5 bases). Trimming shortened V by 2 bases and J by 4 bases, and 8 bases separated the two germline ends. CDR3 length equals 13 residues. The CDR3 spells CASSLQGIYGYTF. CDR3 coding DNA: TGTGCCAGCAGTTTACAGGGAATCTATGGCTACACCTTC.

The CDR3: CASSESIPPSEQYF. CDR3 bases: TGTGCCAGCAGTGAATCCATTCCCCCTTCCGAGCAGTACTTC. The genes are TRBV25-1 and TRBJ2-7; the D is unclear. V was cut by 1 base and J by 6 bases, with 13 bases left in between. Germline CDR1 is MGHDK and CDR2 is SYGVNS. The CDR3 has 14 amino acids.

The chain uses TRBV9 and TRBJ2-5; 12 bases match TRBD1. CDR1 is SGDLS and CDR2 is YYNGEE in the germline V gene. The CDR3 is made up of 16 amino acids. The J segment lost 5 bases and the V segment lost 3 bases, leaving 8 bases of the junction unmatched. As DNA, the CDR3 is TGTGCCAGCAGCGCCCTTCCGGGACAGGGGGCGGAGACCCAGTACTTC. It yields the protein CASSALPGQGAETQYF.

The chain recombines TRBV6-6 with TRBJ2-5; D gene ambiguous. The germline gives CDR1 MNHNY, CDR2 SVGAGI (reference sequence). CDR3 size: 11 residues. V lost 6 bases to trimming and J lost 13 bases, with 15 bases between them. The CDR3 bases are TGTGCCAGCAGCCGAGGACCAATCTTGTACTTC. Encoded protein: CASSRGPILYF.

This sequence joins TRBV20-1 and TRBJ2-3; 10 nucleotides agree with TRBD2. Germline CDR1 DFQATT, CDR2 SNEGSKA (reference sequence). This CDR3 is built from 15 residues. With 6 bases clipped from V and 1 base from J, the junction kept 7 bases outside the gene matches. This CDR3 is CSATSGNTRTDTQYF. CDR3 DNA: TGCAGTGCAACTAGCGGGAACACCCGCACAGATACGCAGTATTTT.

V gene TRBV3-1 combines with J gene TRBJ2-5; 10 positions agree with TRBD2. Germline CDR1 is LGHDT and CDR2 is YNNKEL (reference sequence). This CDR3 region has 16 residues. V shed 1 base and J 4 bases; nucleotides not matched to a gene: 6. Here the CDR3 reads CASSQGLAGAPETQYF. CDR3 bases: TGTGCCAGCAGCCAAGGGCTAGCGGGAGCCCCAGAGACCCAGTACTTC.

This clonotype was observed a few times. The chain carries TRBV7-9 and TRBJ2-1; no clear D. V lost 3 bases, J lost 10 bases, and 10 bases lay in between. Germline V gene data show CDR1 as SEHNR and CDR2 as FQNEAQ (reference sequence). The CDR3 has 12 amino acids. The CDR3: CASSFETKEQFF. The CDR3 DNA sequence: TGTGCCAGCAGCTTCGAGACCAAGGAGCAGTTCTTC.

This clonotype was recorded a few times. The rearrangement joins TRBV11-2 to TRBJ2-5; TRBD2 agrees at 9 bases. This CDR3 contains 16 residues. CDR1 is SGHAT, CDR2 FQNNGV, per germline. V dropped 5 bases and J dropped 4; count of bases not matched to a gene: 11. CDR3 nucleotide sequence: TGTGCCAGCAGCGGACGACTAGCGGAGCCGGGAGAGACCCAGTACTTC. Amino acid sequence: CASSGRLAEPGETQYF.

This clonotype showed up many times. The V gene is TRBV29-1, the J gene TRBJ2-2; maybe TRBD2 (5 bases). V shed 3 bases and J shed 3 bases, with 11 bases lying between them. The CDR3 runs 14 residues. The germline V gene has CDR1 SQVTM and CDR2 ANQGSEA. In DNA form, the CDR3 reads TGCAGCGTTGAGGCTAGCACCCACACCGGGGAGCTGTTTTTT. Translated: CSVEASTHTGELFF.

The chain is built from TRBV7-8 and TRBJ2-7; TRBD2 matches 7 bases. Trimming at V came to 8 bases and at J to 3 bases, leaving 10 bases not matched to a gene. The germline gives CDR1 SGHVS, CDR2 FQNEAQ. The CDR3 runs to 14 residues. CDR3 sequence: CASRREEGDYEQYF. DNA for the CDR3: TGTGCCAGCCGACGGGAGGAAGGGGACTACGAGCAGTACTTC.

This clonotype was counted between two and nine times. The chain has TRBV19 and TRBJ2-2; TRBD1 or TRBD2 may be the D gene (5 bases each). Trimming pared 5 bases from V and 3 bases from J, leaving 13 bases between. The CDR3 runs 15 residues. Germline CDR1 and CDR2: LNHDA and SQIVND (reference sequence). CDR3 residues: CASSAHRGHTGELFF. CDR3 in DNA: TGTGCCAGTAGTGCCCACCGGGGCCACACCGGGGAGCTGTTTTTT.

V gene TRBV6-5 combines with J gene TRBJ2-2, with D possibly being TRBD2 (7 bases). The V and J ends lost 0 bases and 0 bases respectively, with 11 bases between them. This CDR3 is 17 amino acids long. Per the germline V gene, CDR1 is MNHEY and CDR2 is SVGAGI. CDR3 bases: TGTGCCAGCAGTTACTCGGGGGAGGGGGCGAACACCGGGGAGCTGTTTTTT. Protein: CASSYSGEGANTGELFF.

The chain is built from TRBV7-2 and TRBJ2-7, with 8 positions matching TRBD2. Unmatched junction bases numbered 9, after V lost 11 bases and J lost 0 bases. The CDR3 covers 14 residues. CDR1 and CDR2 from the germline V gene are SGHTA and FQGNSA. CDR3 in DNA: TGTGCCTCAAAATACGGGGGGGCCTCCTACGAGCAGTACTTC. The encoded protein is CASKYGGASYEQYF.

This clonotype was seen only a few times. For the CDR3, the DNA is TGTGCCAGCAGTTACAGGCGCGAATATAGCAATCAGCCCCAGCATTTT. Amino acid sequence: CASSYRREYSNQPQHF. The rearrangement joins TRBV6-2 or TRBV6-3 to TRBJ1-5; no clear D. The CDR3 is 16 amino acids. CDR1 is MNHEY, CDR2 SVGEGT, per germline. Trimming removed 2 bases at V and 0 bases at J, with 11 bases between.

V and J are TRBV5-1 and TRBJ2-7, with a tentative D call TRBD2 (6 bases). Trimming took off 6 bases at V and 2 bases at J, with 15 bases between the two ends. The CDR3 consists of 14 residues. Germline loops: CDR1 SGHRS, CDR2 YFSETQ. CDR3 loop: CASTLEGVTYEQYF. The CDR3 region has the DNA TGCGCCAGCACCCTGGAGGGTGTAACCTACGAGCAGTACTTC.